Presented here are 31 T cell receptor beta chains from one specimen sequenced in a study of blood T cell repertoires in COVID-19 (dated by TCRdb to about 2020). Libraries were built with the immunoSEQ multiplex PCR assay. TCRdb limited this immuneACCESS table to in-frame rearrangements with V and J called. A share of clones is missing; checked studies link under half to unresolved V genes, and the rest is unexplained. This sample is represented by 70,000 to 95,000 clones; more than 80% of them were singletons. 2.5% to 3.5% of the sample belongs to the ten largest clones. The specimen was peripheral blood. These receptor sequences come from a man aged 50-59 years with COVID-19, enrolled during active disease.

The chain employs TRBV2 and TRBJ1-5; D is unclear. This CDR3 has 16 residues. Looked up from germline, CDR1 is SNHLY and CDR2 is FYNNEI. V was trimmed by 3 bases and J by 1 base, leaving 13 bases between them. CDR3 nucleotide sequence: TGTGCCAGCAGTGATAGCGAGGACGGAAGCAATCAGCCCCAGCATTTT. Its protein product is CASSDSEDGSNQPQHF.

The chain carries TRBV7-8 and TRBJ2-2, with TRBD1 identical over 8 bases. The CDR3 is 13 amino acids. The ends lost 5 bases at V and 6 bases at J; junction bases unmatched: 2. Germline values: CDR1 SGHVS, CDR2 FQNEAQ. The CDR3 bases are TGTGCCAGCAGCAAGACAGGGGCCGGGGAGCTGTTTTTT. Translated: CASSKTGAGELFF. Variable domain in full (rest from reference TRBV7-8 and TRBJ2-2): GAGVSQSPRYKVAKRGQDVALRCDPISGHVSLFWYQQALGQGPEFLTYFQNEAQLDKSGLPSDRFFAERPEGSVSTLKIQRTQQEDSAVYLCASSKTGAGELFFGEGSRLTVL.

The CDR3 here is CASSGGTDTQYF. The CDR3 DNA reads as TGTGCCAGCAGTGGAGGGACAGATACGCAGTATTTT. The V gene is TRBV28, the J gene TRBJ2-3; D might be TRBD2 (6 bases). V lost 5 bases and J 3 bases, leaving 6 bases between the germline ends. This CDR3 comprises 12 residues. In germline, CDR1 is MDHEN, CDR2 SYDVKM.

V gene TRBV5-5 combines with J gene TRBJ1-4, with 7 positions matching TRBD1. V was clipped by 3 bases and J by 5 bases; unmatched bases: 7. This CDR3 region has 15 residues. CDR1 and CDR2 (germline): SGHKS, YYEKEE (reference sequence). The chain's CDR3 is CASSYQTGQNEKLFF. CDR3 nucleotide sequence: TGTGCCAGCAGCTACCAGACAGGGCAGAATGAAAAACTGTTTTTT.

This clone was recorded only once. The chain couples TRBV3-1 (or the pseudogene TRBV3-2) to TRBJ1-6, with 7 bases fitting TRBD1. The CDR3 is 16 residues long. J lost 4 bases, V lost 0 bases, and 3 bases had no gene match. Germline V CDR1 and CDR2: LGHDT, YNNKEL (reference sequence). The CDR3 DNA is TGTGCCAGCAGCCAAGATGGACAGGTTTATAATTCACCCCTCCACTTT. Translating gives CASSQDGQVYNSPLHF.

CDR3 sequence (DNA): TGTGCCACCAGTGAACCAGGGGTCGGCACAGATACGCAGTATTTT. This gives the protein CATSEPGVGTDTQYF. The rearrangement links TRBV24-1 to TRBJ2-3, with a weak D call TRBD1 (6 bases). Trimming removed 4 bases at V and 1 base at J, with 11 bases between. The CDR3 spans 15 residues. In germline, CDR1 is KGHDR, CDR2 SFDVKD.

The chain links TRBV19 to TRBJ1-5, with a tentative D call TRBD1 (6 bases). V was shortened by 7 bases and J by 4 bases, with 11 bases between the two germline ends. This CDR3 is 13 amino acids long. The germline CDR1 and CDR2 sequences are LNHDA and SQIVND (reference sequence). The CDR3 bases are TGTGCCAGTAATCTCCAGGGGAATCAGCCCCAGCATTTT. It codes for CASNLQGNQPQHF.

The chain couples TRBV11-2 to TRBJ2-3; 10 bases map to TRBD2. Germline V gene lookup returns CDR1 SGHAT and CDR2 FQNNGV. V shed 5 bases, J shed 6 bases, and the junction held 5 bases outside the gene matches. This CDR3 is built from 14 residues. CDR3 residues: CASSISGGRDTQYF. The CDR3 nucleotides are TGTGCCAGCAGCATTAGCGGGGGGCGGGATACGCAGTATTTT.

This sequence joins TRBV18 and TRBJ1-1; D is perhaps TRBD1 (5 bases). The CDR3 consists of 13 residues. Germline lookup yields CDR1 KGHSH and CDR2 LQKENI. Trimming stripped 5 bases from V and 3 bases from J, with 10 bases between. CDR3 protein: CASSVDRDTEAFF. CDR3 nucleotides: TGTGCCAGCTCAGTTGACAGAGACACTGAAGCTTTCTTT. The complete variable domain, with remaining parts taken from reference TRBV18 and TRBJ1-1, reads NAGVMQNPRHLVRRRGQEARLRCSPMKGHSHVYWYRQLPEEGLKFMVYLQKENIIDESGMPKERFSAEFPKEGPSILRIQQVVRGDSAAYFCASSVDRDTEAFFGQGTRLTVV.

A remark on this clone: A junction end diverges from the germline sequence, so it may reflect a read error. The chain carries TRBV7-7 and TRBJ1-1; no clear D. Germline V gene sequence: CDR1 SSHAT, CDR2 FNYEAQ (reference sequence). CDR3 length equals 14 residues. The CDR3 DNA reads TGTGCTAGCAGGACCCGTCAGAGGGAAGGGGAAGCTTTCTTT. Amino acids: CASRTRQREGEAFF.

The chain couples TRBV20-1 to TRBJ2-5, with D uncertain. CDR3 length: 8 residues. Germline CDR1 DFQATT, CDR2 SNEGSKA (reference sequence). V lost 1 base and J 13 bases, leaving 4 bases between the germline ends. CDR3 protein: CSARGGYF. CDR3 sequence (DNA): TGCAGTGCTAGAGGCGGGTACTTC.

The CDR3 reads CASSTGQVNTEAFF. The DNA of the CDR3 is TGTGCCAGCAGCACAGGACAGGTGAACACTGAAGCTTTCTTT. V and J are TRBV7-9 and TRBJ1-1; 7 nucleotides line up with TRBD1. The germline gives CDR1 SEHNR, CDR2 FQNEAQ (reference sequence). Trimming took 5 bases from V and 0 from J; bases not matched to a gene: 3. There are 14 residues in the CDR3.

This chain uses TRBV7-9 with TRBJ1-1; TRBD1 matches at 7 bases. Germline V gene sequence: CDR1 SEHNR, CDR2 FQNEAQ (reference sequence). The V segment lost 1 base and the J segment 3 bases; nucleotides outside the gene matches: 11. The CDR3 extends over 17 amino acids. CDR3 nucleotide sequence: TGTGCCAGCAGCTTAGGATCGTGGTGGCAGGGGGACACTGAAGCTTTCTTT. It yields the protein CASSLGSWWQGDTEAFF. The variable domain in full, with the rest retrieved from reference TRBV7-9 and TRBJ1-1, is DTGVSQNPRHKITKRGQNVTFRCDPISEHNRLYWYRQTLGQGPEFLTYFQNEAQLEKSRLLSDRFSAERPKGSFSTLEIQRTEQGDSAMYLCASSLGSWWQGDTEAFFGQGTRLTVV.

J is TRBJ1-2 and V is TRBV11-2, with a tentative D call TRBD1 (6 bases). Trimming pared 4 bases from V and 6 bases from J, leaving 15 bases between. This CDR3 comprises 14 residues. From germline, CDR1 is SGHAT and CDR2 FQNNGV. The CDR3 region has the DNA TGTGCCAGCAGCTCCTTACAGGGAGAGAATGGCTACACCTTC. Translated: CASSSLQGENGYTF.

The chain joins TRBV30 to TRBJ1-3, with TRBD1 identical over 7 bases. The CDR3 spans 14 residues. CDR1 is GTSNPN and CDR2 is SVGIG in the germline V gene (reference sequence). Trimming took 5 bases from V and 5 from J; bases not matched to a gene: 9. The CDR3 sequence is CAWGEGASRNTIYF. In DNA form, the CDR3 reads TGTGCCTGGGGGGAGGGGGCTTCTAGAAACACCATATATTTT.

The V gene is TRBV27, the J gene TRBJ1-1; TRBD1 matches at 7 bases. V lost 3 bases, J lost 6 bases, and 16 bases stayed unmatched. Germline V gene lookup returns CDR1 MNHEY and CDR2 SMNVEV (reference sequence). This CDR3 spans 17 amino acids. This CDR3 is CASSFLPNPGQRAEAFF. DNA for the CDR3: TGTGCCAGCAGTTTCCTCCCTAATCCGGGACAGAGGGCTGAAGCTTTCTTT.

CDR3 protein: CSASGQGGWGNQPQHF. Here the CDR3 DNA reads TGCAGTGCTAGTGGGCAGGGTGGATGGGGCAATCAGCCCCAGCATTTT. This chain links TRBV20-1 with TRBJ1-5; maybe TRBD1 (5 bases). The CDR3 is made up of 16 amino acids. The germline CDR1 and CDR2 sequences are DFQATT and SNEGSKA (reference sequence). V lost 3 bases and J lost 2, with 17 bases in between.

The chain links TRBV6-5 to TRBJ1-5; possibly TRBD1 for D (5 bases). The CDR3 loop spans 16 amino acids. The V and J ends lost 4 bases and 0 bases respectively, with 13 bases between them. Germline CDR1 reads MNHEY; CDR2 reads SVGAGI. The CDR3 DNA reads TGTGCCAGCAGTTTCAGGGCCCCTTATAGCAATCAGCCCCAGCATTTT. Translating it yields CASSFRAPYSNQPQHF.

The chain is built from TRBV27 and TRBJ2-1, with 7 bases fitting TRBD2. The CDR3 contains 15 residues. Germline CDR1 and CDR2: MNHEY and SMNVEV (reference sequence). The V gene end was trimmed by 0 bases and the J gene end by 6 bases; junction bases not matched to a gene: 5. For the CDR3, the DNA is TGTGCCAGCAGTTTATCGGGGAGGGTTGGCAATGAGCAGTTCTTC. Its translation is CASSLSGRVGNEQFF.

CDR3 in amino acids: CASSQDGTSSYEQYF. Here the CDR3 DNA reads TGTGCCAGCAGCCAAGACGGGACTAGCTCCTACGAGCAGTACTTC. The rearrangement joins TRBV3-1 (or the pseudogene TRBV3-2) to TRBJ2-7, with TRBD2 matching 8 bases. This CDR3 comprises 15 residues. Germline V gene sequence: CDR1 LGHDT, CDR2 YNNKEL (reference sequence). J lost 0 bases, V lost 0 bases, and 1 base had no gene match.

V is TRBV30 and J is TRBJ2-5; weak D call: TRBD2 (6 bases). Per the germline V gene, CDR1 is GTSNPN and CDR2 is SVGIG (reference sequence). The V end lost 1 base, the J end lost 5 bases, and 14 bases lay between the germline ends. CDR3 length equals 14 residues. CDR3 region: CAWSAGHGGETQYF. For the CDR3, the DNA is TGTGCCTGGAGTGCGGGCCACGGAGGGGAGACCCAGTACTTC. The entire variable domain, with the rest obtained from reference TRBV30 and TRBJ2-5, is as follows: SQTIHQWPATLVQPVGSPLSLECTVEGTSNPNLYWYRQAAGRGLQLLFYSVGIGQISSEVPQNLSASRPQDRQFILSSKKLLLSDSGFYLCAWSAGHGGETQYFGPGTRLLVL.

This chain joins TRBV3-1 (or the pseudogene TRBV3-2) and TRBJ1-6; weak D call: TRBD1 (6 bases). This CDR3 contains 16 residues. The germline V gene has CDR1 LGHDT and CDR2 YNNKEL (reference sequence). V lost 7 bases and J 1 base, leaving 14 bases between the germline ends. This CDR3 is CASTLQGRSYNSPLHF. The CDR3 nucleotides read TGTGCCAGCACCCTACAGGGAAGATCCTATAATTCACCCCTCCACTTT.

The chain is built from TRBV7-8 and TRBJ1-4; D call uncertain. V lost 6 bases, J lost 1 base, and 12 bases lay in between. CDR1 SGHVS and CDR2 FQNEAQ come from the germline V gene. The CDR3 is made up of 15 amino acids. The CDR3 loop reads CASRKYGETNEKLFF. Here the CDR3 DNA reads TGTGCCAGCAGAAAGTACGGGGAAACTAATGAAAAACTGTTTTTT. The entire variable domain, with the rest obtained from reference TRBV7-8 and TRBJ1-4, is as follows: GAGVSQSPRYKVAKRGQDVALRCDPISGHVSLFWYQQALGQGPEFLTYFQNEAQLDKSGLPSDRFFAERPEGSVSTLKIQRTQQEDSAVYLCASRKYGETNEKLFFGSGTQLSVL.

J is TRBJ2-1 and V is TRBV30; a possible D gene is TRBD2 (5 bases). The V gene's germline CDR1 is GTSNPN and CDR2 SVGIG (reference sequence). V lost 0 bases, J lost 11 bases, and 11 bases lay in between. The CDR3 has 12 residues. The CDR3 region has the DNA TGTGCCTGGAGTGTACTAGGACCGCAGCAGTTCTTC. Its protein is CAWSVLGPQQFF.

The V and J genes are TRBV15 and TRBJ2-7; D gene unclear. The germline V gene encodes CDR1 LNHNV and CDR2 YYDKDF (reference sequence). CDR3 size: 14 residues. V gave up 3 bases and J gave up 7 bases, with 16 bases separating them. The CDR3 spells CATSSPWAYGEQYF. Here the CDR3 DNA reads TGTGCCACCAGCAGTCCCTGGGCTTATGGGGAGCAGTACTTC.

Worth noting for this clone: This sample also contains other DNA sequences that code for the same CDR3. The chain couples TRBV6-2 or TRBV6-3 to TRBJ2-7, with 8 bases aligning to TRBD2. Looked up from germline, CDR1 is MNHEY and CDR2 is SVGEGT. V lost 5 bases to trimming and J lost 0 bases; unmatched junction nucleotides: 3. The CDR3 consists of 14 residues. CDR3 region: CASSPGTSSYEQYF. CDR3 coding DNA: TGTGCCAGCAGTCCCGGGACTAGCTCCTACGAGCAGTACTTC.

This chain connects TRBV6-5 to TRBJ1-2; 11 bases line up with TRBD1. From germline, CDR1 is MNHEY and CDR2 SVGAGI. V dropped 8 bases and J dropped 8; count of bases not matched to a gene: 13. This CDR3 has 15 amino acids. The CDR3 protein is CASVRDRGDGHGYTF. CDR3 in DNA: TGTGCCAGCGTCCGGGACAGGGGGGACGGTCACGGCTACACCTTC.

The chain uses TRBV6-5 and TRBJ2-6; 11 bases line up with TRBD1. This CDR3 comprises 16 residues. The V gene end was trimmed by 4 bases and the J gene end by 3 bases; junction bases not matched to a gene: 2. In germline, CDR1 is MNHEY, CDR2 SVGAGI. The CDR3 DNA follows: TGTGCCAGCAGTTGGACAGGGGGCGATGGGGCCAACGTCCTGACTTTC. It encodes CASSWTGGDGANVLTF.

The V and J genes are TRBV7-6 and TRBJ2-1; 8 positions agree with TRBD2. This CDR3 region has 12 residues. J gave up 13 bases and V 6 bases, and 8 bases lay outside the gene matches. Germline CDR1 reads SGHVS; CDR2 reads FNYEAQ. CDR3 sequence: CASSSSGGLQFF. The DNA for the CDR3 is TGTGCCAGCAGTTCAAGCGGGGGCCTCCAGTTCTTC.

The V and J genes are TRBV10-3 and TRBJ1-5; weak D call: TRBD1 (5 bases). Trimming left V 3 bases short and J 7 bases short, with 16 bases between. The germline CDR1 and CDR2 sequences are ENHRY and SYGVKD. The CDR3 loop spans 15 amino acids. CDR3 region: CAISEDRRGGQPQHF. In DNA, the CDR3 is TGTGCCATCAGTGAAGATAGGAGGGGTGGGCAGCCCCAGCATTTT.

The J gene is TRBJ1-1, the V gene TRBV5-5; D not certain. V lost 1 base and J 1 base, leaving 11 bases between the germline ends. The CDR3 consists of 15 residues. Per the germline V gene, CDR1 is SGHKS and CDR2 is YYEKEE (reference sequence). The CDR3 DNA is TGTGCCAGCAGCTTGTTCGCAGGCGCGAACACTGAAGCTTTCTTT. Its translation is CASSLFAGANTEAFF.